This T cell receptor beta chain was documented in a study of T cells in Graves' hyperthyroidism and ophthalmopathy. Study summary: Pretreatment peripheral blood was obtained at initial diagnosis.

TCR beta CDR3 region amplification was performed from RNA transcripts. RT-PCR in the first round (using the HTBI primer set) targeted the TCR CDR3. Each CDR3 protein is one row after TCRdb ran MiXCR on the multiplex PCR reads. The sample includes some 490,000 distinct CDR3 sequences, 15% to 20% of them seen just once. Diagnostic assessment was based on clinical symptoms, serum thyroxine and TRAb, thyroid ultrasound and orbital computed tomography. CDR1 is SQVTM and CDR2 is ANQGSEA in the germline V gene. The CDR3 consists of 12 residues. V gave up 6 bases and J gave up 3 bases, with 12 bases separating them. In this sample, this clonotype turned up many times.

The specimen sequenced was blood. The chain employs TRBV29-1 and TRBJ2-7; D unresolved. This clonotype was sampled from a woman under 40 with Graves' ophthalmopathy. The CDR3 DNA follows: TGCAGCGTCGAGACGGGCTACTACGAGCAGTACTTC. Translation: CSVETGYYEQYF.